This T cell receptor beta chain was recovered during a study of OX40 agonist ivuxolimab in advanced cancers. This clone was found a few times. The CDR3 contains 11 residues. Germline CDR1 DFQATT, CDR2 SNEGSKA (reference sequence). Trimming left V 5 bases short and J 6 bases short, with 10 bases between. TCRdb's copy holds only in-frame clones and misses some; the assay was immunoSEQ multiplex PCR. Among 74,000 or so clones listed, 80% to 95% were seen once. People who had autoimmune disease history or systemic immunosuppression were excluded. The sample here was CD4+ or CD8+ T cells sorted from blood, taken in a trial of the OX40 agonist ivuxolimab. This clonotype originated in an adult with an advanced solid tumor such as melanoma, head and neck, liver or kidney cancer. The V gene is TRBV20-1, the J gene TRBJ1-2; D unresolved. CDR3 sequence (DNA): TGCAGTGCTCCGTCCGAGGATGGCTACACCTTC. Amino acid sequence: CSAPSEDGYTF.